The T cell receptor (beta chain) described here comes from a study of Graves' ophthalmopathy and Graves' hyperthyroidism. Study conclusions and caveats: Most expanded thyroid clonotypes above 0.001 frequency also appeared in blood.

Trimming removed 0 bases at V and 8 bases at J, with 19 bases between. There are 16 residues in the CDR3. A volume of 10 ml of fresh peripheral blood supplied the PBMCs. This clonotype was found a few times. Its antigen is not known. TCR beta CDR3 amplification used RNA transcripts. A first-round RT-PCR used HTBI primers, followed by a second-round multiplex PCR. From the multiplex PCR reads, TCRdb called clonotypes with MiXCR, one entry per CDR3 protein. The sample carries 150,000 to 200,000 distinct CDR3 sequences, roughly two fifths recorded once. The clonotype originates from a woman aged 40 to 50 with Graves' ophthalmopathy. Input material: peripheral blood. The gene calls are TRBV12-3 or TRBV12-4 and TRBJ1-2, with no clear D. The chain's CDR3 is CASSLAFNSGEGGYTF. Written as DNA, the CDR3 is TGTGCCAGCAGTTTAGCTTTTAACAGCGGGGAGGGAGGCTACACCTTC.